This is a list of T cell receptor beta chains from one sample in a study of T cells after yellow fever vaccination. TCRdb re-called the 5' RACE reads with MiXCR, one entry per CDR3 protein. This sample has 500,000 to 550,000 distinct CDR3 sequences, with roughly a fifth found just once. Sequenced here: PBMCs, sampled roughly 20 days after the first yellow fever vaccination. The receptors originated from a man aged 18 to 30 who received the YFV17D yellow fever vaccine. The CDR3 runs from the conserved cysteine through the conserved F or W. A D gene is named only where the DNA matches it firmly. Not all rows give a size; the values are once, few, many and, for expanded clones, a class.

J gene	V gene	D gene	clone size	CDR3 protein	CDR3 DNA
TRBJ2-7	TRBV18	-	-	CASSPRIGGEYEQYF	TGTGCCAGCTCACCTCGGATTGGCGGTGAGTACGAGCAGTACTTC
TRBJ1-2	TRBV20-1	-	few	CSAAYYGYTF	TGCAGTGCTGCCTACTATGGCTACACCTTC
TRBJ2-7	TRBV2	-	many	CASSEESRLAYEQYF	TGTGCCAGCAGTGAAGAGAGTCGATTGGCCTACGAGCAGTACTTC
TRBJ2-5	TRBV23-1	TRBD2	few	CASSSGGAGETQYF	TGCGCCAGCAGTTCCGGGGGGGCCGGGGAGACCCAGTACTTC
TRBJ2-6	TRBV12-3/TRBV12-4	TRBD1	-	CASSLGDRGGANVLTF	TGTGCCAGCAGTTTAGGGGACAGGGGTGGGGCCAACGTCCTGACTTTC
TRBJ2-3	TRBV5-8	-	-	CASSLAGLGDTQYF	TGTGCCAGCAGCTTGGCGGGGTTGGGAGATACGCAGTATTTT
TRBJ1-2	TRBV5-1	TRBD1	few	CASRTSGGAGGYTF	TGCGCCAGCAGAACCTCAGGGGGCGCAGGTGGCTACACCTTC
TRBJ2-1	TRBV7-2	-	many	CASSMAPGTEQFF	TGTGCCAGCAGCATGGCCCCAGGGACTGAGCAGTTCTTC
TRBJ2-1	TRBV6-2/TRBV6-3	TRBD1	few	CASSYSTSARGLDEQFF	TGTGCCAGCAGTTACTCTACCTCAGCCAGGGGGCTAGATGAGCAGTTCTTC
TRBJ2-3	TRBV6-1	-	few	CAIATRPAGDTQYF	TGTGCCATCGCCACGCGGCCTGCTGGGGATACGCAGTATTTT